These 20 T cell receptor beta chains share one sample of origin, sequenced in a study of blood T cell repertoires in COVID-19. This table comes from immunoSEQ multiplex PCR, and its TCRdb copy is limited to in-frame clones, with some not included. The data hold approximately 150,000 clones, with around four fifths observed a single time. The material sequenced was peripheral blood. These receptors were collected from a woman between 70 and 85 years old who had recovered from COVID-19.

The chain links TRBV7-2 to TRBJ1-1; D might be TRBD1 (6 bases). Trimming removed 9 bases from V and 5 bases from J, with 19 bases in between. Looked up from germline, CDR1 is SGHTA and CDR2 is FQGNSA. This CDR3 contains 14 residues. As DNA, the CDR3 is TGTGCCAGTGGTCGTCAAGGGGGGGTTACTGAAGCTTTCTTT. Translating gives CASGRQGGVTEAFF.

The chain links TRBV19 to TRBJ2-1; the match to TRBD2 covers 15 bases. J was trimmed by 11 bases and V by 5 bases; bases with no gene match: 7. The germline CDR1 and CDR2 sequences are LNHDA and SQIVND (reference sequence). The CDR3 consists of 15 residues. The DNA of the CDR3 is TGTGCCAGTAGTCCCCGGACTAGCGGGGGGGCCCAGCAGTTCTTC. The encoded protein is CASSPRTSGGAQQFF. The variable domain in full, completed from reference TRBV19 and TRBJ2-1, reads DGGITQSPKYLFRKEGQNVTLSCEQNLNHDAMYWYRQDPGQGLRLIYYSQIVNDFQKGDIAEGYSVSREKKESFPLTVTSAQKNPTAFYLCASSPRTSGGAQQFFGPGTRLTVL.

The rearrangement links TRBV4-3 to TRBJ2-1; 10 bases fit TRBD2. Per the germline V gene, CDR1 is LGHNA and CDR2 is YSLEER. The CDR3 is 16 amino acids. V was pared by 4 bases and J by 8 bases, with 11 bases of the junction left unmatched. The CDR3 DNA reads TGCGCCAGCAGCCGGGGGGGCAGCGGGAGGGGCGATGAGCAGTTCTTC. Amino acid sequence: CASSRGGSGRGDEQFF.

This chain uses TRBV20-1 with TRBJ2-1; unclear D gene. This CDR3 is built from 10 residues. Germline V gene lookup returns CDR1 DFQATT and CDR2 SNEGSKA (reference sequence). The V and J ends lost 3 bases and 12 bases respectively, with 9 bases between them. CDR3 DNA sequence: TGCAGTGCTAGGGCGGTGGGGCAGTTCTTC. Translating gives CSARAVGQFF.

This chain connects TRBV5-4 to TRBJ2-3, with 8 bases that match TRBD2. V lost 4 bases, J lost 6 bases, and 16 bases stayed unmatched. This CDR3 has 17 residues. Germline V gene lookup returns CDR1 SGHNT and CDR2 YYREEE (reference sequence). CDR3 nucleotides: TGTGCCAGCAGCCCGGGTGGTAGCGGGACTTGGGGGGATACGCAGTATTTT. Protein sequence: CASSPGGSGTWGDTQYF.

This clone was detected only a few times. The chain joins TRBV18 to TRBJ1-2; a possible D gene is TRBD1 (5 bases). CDR1 is KGHSH, CDR2 LQKENI, per germline. The CDR3 runs to 13 residues. V gave up 3 bases and J gave up 8 bases, with 13 bases separating them. CDR3 protein: CASSPGRAGGYTF. CDR3 sequence (DNA): TGTGCCAGCTCACCGGGCAGGGCTGGCGGCTACACCTTC.

The chain carries TRBV20-1 and TRBJ1-2; D not certain. The CDR3 length is 11 residues. Trimming removed 5 bases at V and 2 bases at J, with 6 bases between. Germline V gene sequence: CDR1 DFQATT, CDR2 SNEGSKA (reference sequence). The DNA of the CDR3 is TGCAGTGCTCCACAGAACTATGGCTACACCTTC. As protein: CSAPQNYGYTF.

The V call is TRBV6-2 or TRBV6-3, the J call TRBJ1-6; D remains ambiguous. CDR1 and CDR2 (germline): MNHEY, SVGEGT. Trimming stripped 4 bases from V and 3 bases from J, with 16 bases between. The CDR3 covers 17 residues. The CDR3 nucleotides are TGTGCCAGCAGTTCGAGAGTCTCCCGGGGCTATAATTCACCCCTCCACTTT. Residues: CASSSRVSRGYNSPLHF.

The chain carries TRBV27 and TRBJ1-2, with D maybe TRBD1 (6 bases). In germline, CDR1 is MNHEY, CDR2 SMNVEV (reference sequence). The CDR3 covers 13 residues. The V and J ends lost 5 bases and 8 bases respectively, with 15 bases between them. The DNA of the CDR3 is TGTGCCAGCAGTACCCCGGACAGTCGGGGCTACACCTTC. Translation gives CASSTPDSRGYTF.

The CDR3 nucleotides read TGTGCCAGCAGCCCCCGGACAGGGTCCCGCTCTGGGGCCAACGTCCTGACTTTC. Translating gives CASSPRTGSRSGANVLTF. The chain joins TRBV28 to TRBJ2-6; 8 bases align to TRBD1. Germline CDR1 is MDHEN and CDR2 is SYDVKM. The CDR3 runs 18 residues. Trimming cost V 6 bases and J 0 bases; bases outside gene matches: 10.

V and J are TRBV28 and TRBJ2-3, with a possible D match to TRBD2 (5 bases). Germline V gene data show CDR1 as MDHEN and CDR2 as SYDVKM. This CDR3 spans 14 amino acids. Trimming pared 6 bases from V and 0 bases from J, leaving 10 bases between. Written as DNA, the CDR3 is TGTGCCAGCAGACGAAGCGGTAGCACAGATACGCAGTATTTT. Translating it yields CASRRSGSTDTQYF. Full variable domain (outside the CDR3, taken from reference TRBV28 and TRBJ2-3): DVKVTQSSRYLVKRTGEKVFLECVQDMDHENMFWYRQDPGLGLRLIYFSYDVKMKEKGDIPEGYSVSREKKERFSLILESASTNQTSMYLCASRRSGSTDTQYFGPGTRLTVL.

This clone turned up a few times. The rearrangement uses TRBV19 and TRBJ2-2; 9 bases match TRBD1. With 4 bases clipped from V and 4 bases from J, the junction kept 4 bases outside the gene matches. The CDR3 loop spans 15 amino acids. In germline, CDR1 is LNHDA, CDR2 SQIVND (reference sequence). The CDR3 bases are TGTGCCAGTAGTAAACAGGGGGCCCGCACCGGGGAGCTGTTTTTT. Amino acid sequence: CASSKQGARTGELFF.

V is TRBV6-5 and J is TRBJ1-2; 7 nucleotides match TRBD1. V dropped 2 bases and J dropped 7; count of bases not matched to a gene: 4. The V gene's germline CDR1 is MNHEY and CDR2 SVGAGI. The CDR3 extends over 13 amino acids. The CDR3 loop is CASSYHRGLGYTF. The CDR3 bases are TGTGCCAGCAGTTACCACAGGGGCCTTGGCTACACCTTC.

The chain uses TRBV11-3 and TRBJ2-1, with 10 nucleotides matching TRBD2. There are 16 residues in the CDR3. CDR1 is SGHNT, CDR2 YENEEA, per germline. With V trimmed by 1 base and J by 7 bases, 7 bases remained unmatched. The DNA for the CDR3 is TGTGCCAGCAGCTTAGGGCTAGCGGGAGTGGGGAATGAGCAGTTCTTC. Its translation: CASSLGLAGVGNEQFF.

The chain links TRBV27 to TRBJ2-6; TRBD2 is a possible D gene (6 bases). The germline CDR1 and CDR2 sequences are MNHEY and SMNVEV (reference sequence). V gave up 7 bases and J gave up 2 bases, with 15 bases separating them. This CDR3 has 16 residues. CDR3 in amino acids: CASTPAGYAGANVLTF. CDR3 DNA: TGTGCCAGCACCCCCGCGGGGTACGCTGGGGCCAACGTCCTGACTTTC.

This chain joins TRBV27 and TRBJ2-2; TRBD2 matches at 14 bases. V trimming: 7 bases; J trimming: 4 bases; junction bases outside the gene matches: 8. The CDR3 covers 17 residues. CDR1 MNHEY and CDR2 SMNVEV come from the germline V gene (reference sequence). The chain's CDR3 is CASNHLGTSGSTGELFF. The CDR3 region has the DNA TGTGCCAGCAATCATCTTGGGACTAGCGGGAGCACCGGGGAGCTGTTTTTT.

A few counts support this clone. The chain has TRBV3-1 (or the pseudogene TRBV3-2) and TRBJ1-4; D is uncertain. Germline lookup yields CDR1 LGHDT and CDR2 YNNKEL (reference sequence). V was cut by 5 bases and J by 5 bases, with 15 bases left in between. This CDR3 has 15 amino acids. The CDR3 loop is CASSSHRVQNEKLFF. CDR3 in DNA: TGTGCCAGCAGCTCACACCGGGTCCAAAATGAAAAACTGTTTTTT.

J is TRBJ2-7 and V is TRBV7-3, with 7 positions matching TRBD2. V lost 1 base, J lost 3 bases, and 0 bases stayed unmatched. The CDR3 consists of 13 residues. Germline V gives CDR1 SGHTA, CDR2 FQGTGA. CDR3: CASSLREGYEQYF. CDR3 nucleotide sequence: TGTGCCAGCAGCTTAAGGGAGGGCTACGAGCAGTACTTC.

The chain couples TRBV7-2 to TRBJ1-3; D is ambiguous. This CDR3 spans 14 amino acids. Trimming stripped 2 bases from V and 3 bases from J, with 8 bases between. Germline V CDR1 and CDR2: SGHTA, FQGNSA. The CDR3 is CASSLSRVGNTIYF. CDR3 coding DNA: TGTGCCAGCAGCTTATCCCGGGTTGGAAACACCATATATTTT.

The rearrangement links TRBV18 to TRBJ1-1; 7 bases agree with TRBD1. The trim removed 8 bases at V and 7 bases at J, leaving 7 bases unmatched. Germline-derived CDR1 and CDR2 are KGHSH and LQKENI. The length of the CDR3 is 12 residues. This CDR3 reads CASVKGQLEAFF. CDR3 nucleotide sequence: TGTGCCAGCGTTAAGGGACAGCTTGAAGCTTTCTTT. Full variable domain (missing parts from reference TRBV18 and TRBJ1-1): NAGVMQNPRHLVRRRGQEARLRCSPMKGHSHVYWYRQLPEEGLKFMVYLQKENIIDESGMPKERFSAEFPKEGPSILRIQQVVRGDSAAYFCASVKGQLEAFFGQGTRLTVV.